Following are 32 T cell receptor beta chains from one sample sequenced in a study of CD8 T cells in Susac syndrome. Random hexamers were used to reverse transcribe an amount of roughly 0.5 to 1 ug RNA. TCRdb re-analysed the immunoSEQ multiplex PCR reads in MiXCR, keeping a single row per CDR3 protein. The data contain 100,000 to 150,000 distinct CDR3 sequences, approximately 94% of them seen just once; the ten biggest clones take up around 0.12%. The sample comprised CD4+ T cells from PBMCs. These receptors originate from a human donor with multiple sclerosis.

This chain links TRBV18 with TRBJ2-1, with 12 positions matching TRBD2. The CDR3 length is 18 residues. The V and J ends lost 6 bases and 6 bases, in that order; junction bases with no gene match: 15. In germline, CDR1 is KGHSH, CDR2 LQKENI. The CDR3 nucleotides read TGTGCCAGCTCCTCCCGGGGACTAGCGGGCCAAAGGGTCAATGAGCAGTTCTTC. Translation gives CASSSRGLAGQRVNEQFF.

The DNA of the CDR3 is TGTGCCAGCAGCTACCAGACGGGACTCGAAGAGACCCAGTACTTC. Amino acids: CASSYQTGLEETQYF. The genes are TRBV7-3 and TRBJ2-5; the D gene is possibly TRBD2 (6 bases). V lost 4 bases and J lost 3, with 15 bases in between. Germline V lookup: CDR1 SGHTA, CDR2 FQGTGA. CDR3 length: 15 amino acids.

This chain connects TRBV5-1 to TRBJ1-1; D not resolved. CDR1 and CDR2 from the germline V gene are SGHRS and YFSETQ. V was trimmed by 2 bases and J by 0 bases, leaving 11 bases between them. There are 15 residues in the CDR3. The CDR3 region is CASSLTLGLNTEAFF. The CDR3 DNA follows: TGCGCCAGCAGCTTAACACTGGGGTTGAACACTGAAGCTTTCTTT.

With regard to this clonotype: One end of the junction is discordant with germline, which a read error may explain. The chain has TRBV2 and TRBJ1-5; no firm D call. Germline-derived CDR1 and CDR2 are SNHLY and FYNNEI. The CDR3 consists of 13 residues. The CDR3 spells CASSEDLSQPQHF. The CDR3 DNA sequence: TGTGCCAGCAGCGAAGACTTGAGTCAGCCCCAGCATTTT. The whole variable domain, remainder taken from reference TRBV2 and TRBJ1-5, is EPEVTQTPSHQVTQMGQEVILRCVPISNHLYFYWYRQILGQKVEFLVSFYNNEISEKSEIFDDQFSVERPDGSNFTLKIRSTKLEDSAMYFCASSEDLSQPQHFGDGTRLSIL.

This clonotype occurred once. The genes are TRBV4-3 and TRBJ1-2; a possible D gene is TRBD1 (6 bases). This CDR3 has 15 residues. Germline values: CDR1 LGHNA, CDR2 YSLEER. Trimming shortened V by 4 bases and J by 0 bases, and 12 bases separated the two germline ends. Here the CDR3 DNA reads TGCGCCAGCAGCCGCCGGACAGATTCTAACTATGGCTACACCTTC. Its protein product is CASSRRTDSNYGYTF.

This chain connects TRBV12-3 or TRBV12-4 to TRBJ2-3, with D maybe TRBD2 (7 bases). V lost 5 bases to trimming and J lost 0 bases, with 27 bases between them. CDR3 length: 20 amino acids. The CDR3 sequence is CASSPLRIGGPRSSTDTQYF. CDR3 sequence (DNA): TGTGCCAGCAGTCCCCTCCGAATCGGGGGGCCAAGATCTAGCACAGATACGCAGTATTTT.

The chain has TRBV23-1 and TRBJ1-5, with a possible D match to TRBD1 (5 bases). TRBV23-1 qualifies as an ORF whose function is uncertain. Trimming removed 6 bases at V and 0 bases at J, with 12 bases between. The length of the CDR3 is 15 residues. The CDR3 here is CASSQRGTSNQPQHF. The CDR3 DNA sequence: TGCGCCAGCAGCCAGCGGGGGACTAGCAATCAGCCCCAGCATTTT.

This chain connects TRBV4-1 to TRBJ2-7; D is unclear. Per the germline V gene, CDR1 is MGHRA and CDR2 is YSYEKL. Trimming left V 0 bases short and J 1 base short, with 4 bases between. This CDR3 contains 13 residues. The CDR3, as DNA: TGCGCCAGCAGCCAAGATAGATCCTACGAGCAGTACTTC. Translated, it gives CASSQDRSYEQYF.

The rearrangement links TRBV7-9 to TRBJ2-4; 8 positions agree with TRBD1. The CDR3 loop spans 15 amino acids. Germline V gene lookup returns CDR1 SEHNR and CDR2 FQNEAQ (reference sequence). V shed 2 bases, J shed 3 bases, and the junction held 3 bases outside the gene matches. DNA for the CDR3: TGTGCCAGCAGCTTAAAGGACAGGGACAAAAACATTCAGTACTTC. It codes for CASSLKDRDKNIQYF.

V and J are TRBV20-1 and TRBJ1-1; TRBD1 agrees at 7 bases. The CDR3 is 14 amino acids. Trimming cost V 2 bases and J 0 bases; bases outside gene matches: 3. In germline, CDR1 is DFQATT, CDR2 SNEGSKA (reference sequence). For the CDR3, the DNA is TGCAGTGCTAGATCCGGGACAGTGAACACTGAAGCTTTCTTT. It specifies CSARSGTVNTEAFF.

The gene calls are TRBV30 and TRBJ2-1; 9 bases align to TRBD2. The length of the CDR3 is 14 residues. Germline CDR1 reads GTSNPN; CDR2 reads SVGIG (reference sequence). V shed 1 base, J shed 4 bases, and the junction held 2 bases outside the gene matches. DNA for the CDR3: TGTGCCTGGAGTGGGCTAGCGGGGTACAATGAGCAGTTCTTC. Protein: CAWSGLAGYNEQFF.

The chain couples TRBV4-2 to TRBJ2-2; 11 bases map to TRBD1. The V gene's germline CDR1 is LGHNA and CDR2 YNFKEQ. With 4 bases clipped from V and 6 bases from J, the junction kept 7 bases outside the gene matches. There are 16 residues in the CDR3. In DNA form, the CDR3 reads TGTGCCAGCAGCCCCCAAAAGGGACAGGGGGCCGGGGAGCTGTTTTTT. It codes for CASSPQKGQGAGELFF.

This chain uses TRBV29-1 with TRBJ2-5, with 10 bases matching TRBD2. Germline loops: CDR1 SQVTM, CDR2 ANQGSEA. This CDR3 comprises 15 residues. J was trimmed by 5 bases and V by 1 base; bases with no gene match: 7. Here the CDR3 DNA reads TGCAGCGTTGAAGTTCTCAGCGGGAGGGCGGAGACCCAGTACTTC. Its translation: CSVEVLSGRAETQYF.

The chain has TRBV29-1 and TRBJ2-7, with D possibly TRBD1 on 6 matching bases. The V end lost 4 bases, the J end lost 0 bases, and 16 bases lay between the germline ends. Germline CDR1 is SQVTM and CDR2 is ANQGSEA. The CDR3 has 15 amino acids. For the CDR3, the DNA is TGCAGCGTTGTCGGTACAGGGAAGAGCTCCTACGAGCAGTACTTC. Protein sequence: CSVVGTGKSSYEQYF.

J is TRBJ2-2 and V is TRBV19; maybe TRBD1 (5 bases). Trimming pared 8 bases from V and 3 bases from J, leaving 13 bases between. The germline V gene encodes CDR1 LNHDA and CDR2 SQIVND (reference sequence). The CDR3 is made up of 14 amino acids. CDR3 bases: TGTGCCAGTTCCCCACGCAGGGACACCGGGGAGCTGTTTTTT. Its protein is CASSPRRDTGELFF.

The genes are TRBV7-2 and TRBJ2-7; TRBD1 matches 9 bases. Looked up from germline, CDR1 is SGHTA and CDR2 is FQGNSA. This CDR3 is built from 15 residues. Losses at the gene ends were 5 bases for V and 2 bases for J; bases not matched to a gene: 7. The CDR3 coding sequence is TGTGCCAGCAGCCAAGAGCGGGACAGGGCCTACGAGCAGTACTTC. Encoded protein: CASSQERDRAYEQYF.

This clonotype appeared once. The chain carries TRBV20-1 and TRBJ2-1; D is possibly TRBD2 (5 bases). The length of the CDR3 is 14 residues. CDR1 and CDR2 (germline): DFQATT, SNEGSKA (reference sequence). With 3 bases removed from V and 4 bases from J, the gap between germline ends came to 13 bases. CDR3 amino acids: CSARRAGRYNEQFF. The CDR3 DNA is TGCAGTGCTAGGCGCGCGGGCCGGTACAATGAGCAGTTCTTC.

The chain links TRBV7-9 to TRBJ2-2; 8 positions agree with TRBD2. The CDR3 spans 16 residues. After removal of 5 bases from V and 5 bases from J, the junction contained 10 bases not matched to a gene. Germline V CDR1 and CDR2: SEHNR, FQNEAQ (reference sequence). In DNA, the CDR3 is TGTGCCAGCAGCCCGGGGACTAGTTTCCTTACCGGGGAGCTGTTTTTT. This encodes CASSPGTSFLTGELFF.

In nucleotides, the CDR3 is TGTGCCAGTAGTGGGGACGGGGGCGCCTCTCAGCCCCAGCATTTT. Its protein product is CASSGDGGASQPQHF. The rearrangement links TRBV19 to TRBJ1-5; weak D call: TRBD1 (6 bases). CDR3 length: 15 residues. Germline V gene data show CDR1 as LNHDA and CDR2 as SQIVND (reference sequence). V was clipped by 5 bases and J by 6 bases, with 17 bases between them.

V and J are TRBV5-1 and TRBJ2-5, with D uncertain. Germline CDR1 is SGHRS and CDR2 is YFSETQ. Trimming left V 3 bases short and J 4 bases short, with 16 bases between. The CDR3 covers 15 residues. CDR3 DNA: TGCGCCAGCAGCTCCGGGCCTCCCAGAGGAGAGACCCAGTACTTC. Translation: CASSSGPPRGETQYF.

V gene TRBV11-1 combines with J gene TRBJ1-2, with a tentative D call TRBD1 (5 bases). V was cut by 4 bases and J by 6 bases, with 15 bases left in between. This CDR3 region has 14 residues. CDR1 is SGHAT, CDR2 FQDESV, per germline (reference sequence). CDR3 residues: CASSYSRGVNGYTF. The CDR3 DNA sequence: TGTGCCAGCAGCTATTCGCGAGGGGTTAATGGCTACACCTTC.

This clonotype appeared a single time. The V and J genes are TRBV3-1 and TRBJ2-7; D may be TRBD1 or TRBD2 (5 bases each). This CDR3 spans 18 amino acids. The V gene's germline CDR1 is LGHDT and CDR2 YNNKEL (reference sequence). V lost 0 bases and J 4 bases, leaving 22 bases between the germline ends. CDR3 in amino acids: CASSQELTRGDLGYEQYF. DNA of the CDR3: TGTGCCAGCAGCCAAGAGTTAACGAGGGGAGACCTAGGTTACGAGCAGTACTTC.

The CDR3 reads CASSQRGTVSNTEAFF. The DNA for the CDR3 is TGTGCCAGCTCACAACGTGGGACGGTTTCGAACACTGAAGCTTTCTTT. The chain recombines TRBV18 with TRBJ1-1; weak D call: TRBD1 (5 bases). Germline V lookup: CDR1 KGHSH, CDR2 LQKENI. V dropped 4 bases and J dropped 1 base, with 16 bases sitting between them. The CDR3 is 16 residues long.

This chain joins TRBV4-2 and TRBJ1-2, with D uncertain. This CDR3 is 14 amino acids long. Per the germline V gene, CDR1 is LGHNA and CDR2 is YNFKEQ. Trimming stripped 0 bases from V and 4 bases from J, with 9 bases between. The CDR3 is CASSQDRGVYGYTF. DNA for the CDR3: TGTGCCAGCAGCCAAGACCGTGGAGTCTATGGCTACACCTTC.

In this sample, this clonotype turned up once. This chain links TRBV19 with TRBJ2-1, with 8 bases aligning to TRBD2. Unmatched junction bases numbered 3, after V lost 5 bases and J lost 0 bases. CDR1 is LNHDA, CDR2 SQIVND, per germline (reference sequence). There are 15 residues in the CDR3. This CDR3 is CASSLLAASYNEQFF. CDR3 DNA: TGTGCCAGTAGTTTACTAGCGGCCTCCTACAATGAGCAGTTCTTC.

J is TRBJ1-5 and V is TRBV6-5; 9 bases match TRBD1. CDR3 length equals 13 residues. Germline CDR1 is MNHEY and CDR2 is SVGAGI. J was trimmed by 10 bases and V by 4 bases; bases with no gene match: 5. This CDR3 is CASSSGTGSPQHF. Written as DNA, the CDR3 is TGTGCCAGCAGTTCCGGGACAGGGAGTCCCCAGCATTTT.

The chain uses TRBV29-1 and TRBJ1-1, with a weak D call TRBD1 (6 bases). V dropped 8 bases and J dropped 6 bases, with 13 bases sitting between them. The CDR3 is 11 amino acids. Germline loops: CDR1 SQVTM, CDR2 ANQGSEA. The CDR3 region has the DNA TGCAGCATTGCGCAGGGGCCTGAAGCTTTCTTT. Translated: CSIAQGPEAFF.

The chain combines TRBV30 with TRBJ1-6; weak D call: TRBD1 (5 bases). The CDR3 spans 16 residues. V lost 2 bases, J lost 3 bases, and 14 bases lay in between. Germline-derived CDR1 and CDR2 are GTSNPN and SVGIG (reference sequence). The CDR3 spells CAWSSMRDVYNSPLHF. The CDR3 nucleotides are TGTGCCTGGAGTAGTATGCGGGACGTCTATAATTCACCCCTCCACTTT. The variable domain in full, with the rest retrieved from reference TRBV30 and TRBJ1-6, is SQTIHQWPATLVQPVGSPLSLECTVEGTSNPNLYWYRQAAGRGLQLLFYSVGIGQISSEVPQNLSASRPQDRQFILSSKKLLLSDSGFYLCAWSSMRDVYNSPLHFGNGTRLTVT.

The CDR3 nucleotides are TGTGCCTGGAGTAGTGGCAATCAGCCCCAGCATTTT. It yields the protein CAWSSGNQPQHF. V is TRBV30 and J is TRBJ1-5; D gene uncertain. The CDR3 extends over 12 amino acids. V shed 2 bases and J shed 2 bases, with 4 bases lying between them. Germline V gene lookup returns CDR1 GTSNPN and CDR2 SVGIG (reference sequence).

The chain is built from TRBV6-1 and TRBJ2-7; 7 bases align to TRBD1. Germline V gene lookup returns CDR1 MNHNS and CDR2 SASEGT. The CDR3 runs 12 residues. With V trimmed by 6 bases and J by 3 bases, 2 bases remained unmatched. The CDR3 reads CASRGDSYEQYF. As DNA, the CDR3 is TGTGCCAGCAGAGGGGACAGCTACGAGCAGTACTTC.

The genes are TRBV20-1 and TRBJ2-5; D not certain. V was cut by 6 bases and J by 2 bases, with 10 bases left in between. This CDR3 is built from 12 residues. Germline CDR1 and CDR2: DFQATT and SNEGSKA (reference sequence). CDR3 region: CSAPLDQETQYF. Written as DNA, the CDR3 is TGCAGTGCCCCCCTTGATCAAGAGACCCAGTACTTC.

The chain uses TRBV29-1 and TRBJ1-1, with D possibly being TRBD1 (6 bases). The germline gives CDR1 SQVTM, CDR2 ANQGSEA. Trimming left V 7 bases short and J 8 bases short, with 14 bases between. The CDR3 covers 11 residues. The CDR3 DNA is TGCAGCGCTAACCTTGGGACAGAAGCTTTCTTT. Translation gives CSANLGTEAFF.